The 5 T cell receptor beta chains given below trace back to one sample, sequenced in a study of cytotoxic CD8 clonotypes in ibrutinib-treated CLL. The data were produced by immunoSEQ multiplex PCR, yet TCRdb's version contains in-frame clones alone and is incomplete. The repertoire holds under 45,000 clones, with 68% as singletons. The source material was PBMCs, sampled at disease progression, from a patient treated with ibrutinib. These receptors originate from a human donor with chronic lymphocytic leukemia.

This clone was found once. The chain employs TRBV25-1 and TRBJ2-1, with D perhaps matching TRBD2 (6 bases). The CDR3 runs 15 residues. Germline CDR1 MGHDK, CDR2 SYGVNS. V gave up 3 bases and J gave up 3 bases, with 12 bases separating them. CDR3 bases: TGTGCCAGCAGTGAGTTGGGTAGCGGCTACAATGAGCAGTTCTTC. Protein product: CASSELGSGYNEQFF.

The chain combines TRBV27 with TRBJ1-1, with a weak D call TRBD1 (5 bases). V was pared by 5 bases and J by 3 bases, with 13 bases between. Germline lookup yields CDR1 MNHEY and CDR2 SMNVEV (reference sequence). The CDR3 is 14 residues long. The CDR3 DNA sequence: TGTGCCAGCAGTCGAGCTTCGGGGGACACTGAAGCTTTCTTT. Amino acids: CASSRASGDTEAFF.

This chain joins TRBV18 and TRBJ2-2, with unresolved D. V lost 4 bases and J 6 bases, leaving 9 bases between the germline ends. The CDR3 sequence is 13 residues long. Germline CDR1 KGHSH, CDR2 LQKENI. The CDR3: CASSLKSAGELFF. The DNA of the CDR3 is TGTGCCAGCTCACTTAAGAGCGCCGGGGAGCTGTTTTTT.

The V gene is TRBV27, the J gene TRBJ2-7; 7 bases match TRBD1. J lost 2 bases, V lost 2 bases, and 6 bases had no gene match. Germline CDR1 is MNHEY and CDR2 is SMNVEV (reference sequence). This CDR3 comprises 15 residues. The CDR3 sequence is CASSLTGQPPYEQYF. CDR3 DNA sequence: TGTGCCAGCAGTTTAACGGGACAGCCCCCCTACGAGCAGTACTTC.

The chain links TRBV11-2 to TRBJ2-5; no firm D call. V was trimmed by 5 bases and J by 2 bases, leaving 0 bases between them. The CDR3 totals 10 residues. Looked up from germline, CDR1 is SGHAT and CDR2 is FQNNGV. The CDR3 nucleotides are TGTGCCAGCAGCCAAGAGACCCAGTACTTC. It translates to CASSQETQYF.